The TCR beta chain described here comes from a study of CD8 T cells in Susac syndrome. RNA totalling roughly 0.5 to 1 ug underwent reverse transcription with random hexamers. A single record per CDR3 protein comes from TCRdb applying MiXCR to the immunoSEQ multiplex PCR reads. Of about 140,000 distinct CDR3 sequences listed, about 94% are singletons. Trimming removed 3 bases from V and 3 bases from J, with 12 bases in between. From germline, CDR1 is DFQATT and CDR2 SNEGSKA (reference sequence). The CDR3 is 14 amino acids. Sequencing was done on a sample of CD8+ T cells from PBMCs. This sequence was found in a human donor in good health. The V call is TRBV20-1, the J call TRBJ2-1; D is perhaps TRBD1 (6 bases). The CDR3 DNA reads TGCAGTGCTAGTGAGACAGGTCTCTACAATGAGCAGTTCTTC. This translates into CSASETGLYNEQFF.